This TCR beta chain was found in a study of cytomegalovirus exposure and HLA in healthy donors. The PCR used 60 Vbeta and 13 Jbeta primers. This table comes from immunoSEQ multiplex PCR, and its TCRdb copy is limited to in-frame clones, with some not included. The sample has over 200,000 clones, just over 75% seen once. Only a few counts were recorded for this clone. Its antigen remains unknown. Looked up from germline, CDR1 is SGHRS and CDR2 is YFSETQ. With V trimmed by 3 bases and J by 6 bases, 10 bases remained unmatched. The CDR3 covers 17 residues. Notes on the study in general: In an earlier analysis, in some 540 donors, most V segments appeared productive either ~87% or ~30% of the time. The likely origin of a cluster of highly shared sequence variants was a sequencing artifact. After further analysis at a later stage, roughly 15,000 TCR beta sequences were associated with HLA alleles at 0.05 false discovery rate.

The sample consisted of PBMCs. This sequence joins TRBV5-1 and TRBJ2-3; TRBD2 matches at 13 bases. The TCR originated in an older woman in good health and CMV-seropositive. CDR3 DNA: TGCGCCAGCAGCTCGGACCCACTAGCGGGGGGGAGTGATACGCAGTATTTT. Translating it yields CASSSDPLAGGSDTQYF.